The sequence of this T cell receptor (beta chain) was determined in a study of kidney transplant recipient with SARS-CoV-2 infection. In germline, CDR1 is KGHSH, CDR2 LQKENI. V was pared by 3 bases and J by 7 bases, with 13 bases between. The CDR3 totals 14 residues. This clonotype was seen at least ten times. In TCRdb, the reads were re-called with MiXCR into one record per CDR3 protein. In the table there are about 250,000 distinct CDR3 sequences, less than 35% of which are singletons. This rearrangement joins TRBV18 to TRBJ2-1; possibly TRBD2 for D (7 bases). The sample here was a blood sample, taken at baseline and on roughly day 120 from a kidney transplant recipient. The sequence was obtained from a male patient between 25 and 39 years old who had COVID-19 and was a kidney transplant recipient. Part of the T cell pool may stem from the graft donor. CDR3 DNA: TGTGCCAGCTCACCGGGGGGGCCTCAAAATGAGCAGTTCTTC. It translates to CASSPGGPQNEQFF.